This T cell receptor beta chain derives from a study of T cell responses to AZD1222 COVID-19 vaccine. Germline values: CDR1 MNHNS, CDR2 SASEGT. This CDR3 comprises 17 residues. Trimming removed 3 bases at V and 7 bases at J, with 24 bases between. Findings of the study overall: Sampled repertoires all dated from after the peak T cell response. Baseline testing showed seropositivity in only a handful of AZD1222 recipients. The breadth and depth of Spike-specific TCRs increased once two AZD1222 doses had been given.

Data came from immunoSEQ multiplex PCR; TCRdb stores just in-frame clones and leaves some out. This sample has fewer than 200,000 clones, with 91% found just once. With regard to this clone: The antigen remains unidentified.

The rearrangement links TRBV6-1 to TRBJ1-2, with a possible D match to TRBD1 (5 bases). Sample: peripheral blood, taken 28 days after the second AZD1222 dose. The TCR was taken from an adult who received the AZD1222 COVID-19 vaccine. This CDR3 is CASSESLLSAGPRGYTF. The DNA of the CDR3 is TGTGCCAGCAGTGAGAGTTTATTATCGGCAGGGCCTCGTGGCTACACCTTC.